Below, 30 T cell receptor beta chains from the same sample are listed, as sequenced in a study of OX40 agonist ivuxolimab in advanced cancers. Assay used: immunoSEQ multiplex PCR; TCRdb lists only in-frame clones, some missing. The profile shows approximately 40,000 clones, approximately 90% of them singletons. The specimen comprised CD4+ or CD8+ T cells sorted from blood, sampled in a trial of the OX40 agonist ivuxolimab. The receptors here all came from an adult with an advanced solid tumor such as melanoma, head and neck, liver or kidney cancer.

The chain is built from TRBV9 and TRBJ2-2; D may be TRBD1 or TRBD2 (6 bases each). This CDR3 spans 18 amino acids. CDR1 is SGDLS and CDR2 is YYNGEE in the germline V gene. Trimming pared 0 bases from V and 2 bases from J, leaving 17 bases between. The CDR3 nucleotides read TGTGCCAGCAGCGTAGAAAACTCGGGGGCGGGTAACACCGGGGAGCTGTTTTTT. It translates to CASSVENSGAGNTGELFF.

This chain links TRBV27 with TRBJ2-3; no firm D call. CDR1 is MNHEY and CDR2 is SMNVEV in the germline V gene (reference sequence). The ends were cut back, 7 bases at V and 0 bases at J, with 8 bases in the middle. This CDR3 is built from 13 residues. CDR3: CASTSSSTDTQYF. CDR3 bases: TGTGCCAGCACTTCATCTAGCACAGATACGCAGTATTTT.

The DNA of the CDR3 is TGTGCCAGCAGCTTGATGCAGAGAACCCCAAATTCACCCCTCCACTTT. Translated, it gives CASSLMQRTPNSPLHF. The chain combines TRBV5-6 with TRBJ1-6; D unresolved. V lost 1 base to trimming and J lost 7 bases, with 15 bases between them. The CDR3 is 16 residues long. CDR1 is SGHDT, CDR2 YYEEEE, per germline.

The V call is TRBV4-2, the J call TRBJ2-1, with TRBD2 matching 16 bases. CDR3 length: 19 amino acids. With V trimmed by 1 base and J by 4 bases, 7 bases remained unmatched. From germline, CDR1 is LGHNA and CDR2 YNFKEQ. In DNA, the CDR3 is TGTGCCAGCAGCCAAGGGATTGGGACTAGCGGGAGGGGTTACAATGAGCAGTTCTTC. Amino acid sequence: CASSQGIGTSGRGYNEQFF.

The CDR3 DNA is TGTGCCAGCAGCCCAGCGAGGCTAGCGTCCTACGAGCAGTACTTC. Its protein product is CASSPARLASYEQYF. This rearrangement joins TRBV11-2 to TRBJ2-7; possible D gene TRBD2, 6 bases. V was trimmed by 5 bases and J by 1 base, leaving 15 bases between them. CDR1 and CDR2 (germline): SGHAT, FQNNGV. The CDR3 length is 15 residues.

The chain uses TRBV5-4 and TRBJ2-1; D uncertain. The CDR3 contains 14 residues. V was shortened by 5 bases and J by 2 bases, with 11 bases between the two germline ends. In germline, CDR1 is SGHNT, CDR2 YYREEE (reference sequence). The CDR3, as DNA: TGTGCCAGCAGTGGGGATACTCCCTACAATGAGCAGTTCTTC. Translation gives CASSGDTPYNEQFF.

This chain links TRBV7-2 with TRBJ2-1; D ambiguous. The CDR3 is made up of 15 amino acids. Trimming removed 3 bases from V and 1 base from J, with 10 bases in between. Germline-derived CDR1 and CDR2 are SGHTA and FQGNSA. The CDR3 is CASSLGVNSYNEQFF. The CDR3 nucleotides read TGTGCCAGCAGCTTGGGTGTAAATTCCTACAATGAGCAGTTCTTC.

The chain recombines TRBV27 with TRBJ1-1; possible D gene TRBD1, 5 bases. Germline lookup yields CDR1 MNHEY and CDR2 SMNVEV (reference sequence). The CDR3 is 12 amino acids. Deletions cut 6 bases from V and 6 bases from J, with 11 bases between. This CDR3 is CASRLGTAEAFF. CDR3 DNA: TGTGCCAGCAGATTAGGGACGGCTGAAGCTTTCTTT.

This chain connects TRBV5-4 to TRBJ2-1; weak D call: TRBD2 (5 bases). V lost 0 bases and J lost 0, with 13 bases in between. The germline CDR1 and CDR2 sequences are SGHNT and YYREEE (reference sequence). This CDR3 is built from 17 residues. The CDR3 spells CASSLATAAGSYNEQFF. The CDR3 nucleotides are TGTGCCAGCAGCTTGGCCACCGCGGCGGGCTCCTACAATGAGCAGTTCTTC.

This rearrangement joins TRBV21-1 to TRBJ2-2. TRBV21-1 is given as a pseudogene. The CDR3 contains 16 residues. The CDR3 loop reads CASSNRDPRDTGELFF. CDR3 DNA sequence: TGTGCCAGCAGCAACCGGGACCCTAGGGACACCGGGGAGCTGTTTTTT.

V is TRBV30 and J is TRBJ2-2; weak D call: TRBD1 (6 bases). Germline lookup yields CDR1 GTSNPN and CDR2 SVGIG (reference sequence). The ends were cut back, 4 bases at V and 5 bases at J, with 11 bases in the middle. The CDR3 runs 13 residues. The CDR3 sequence: CAWMPGETGELFF. Written as DNA, the CDR3 is TGTGCCTGGATGCCAGGGGAAACCGGGGAGCTGTTTTTT. Together with reference TRBV30 and TRBJ2-2, the CDR3 gives the full variable domain: SQTIHQWPATLVQPVGSPLSLECTVEGTSNPNLYWYRQAAGRGLQLLFYSVGIGQISSEVPQNLSASRPQDRQFILSSKKLLLSDSGFYLCAWMPGETGELFFGEGSRLTVL.

In this sample, this clone turned up once. This chain joins TRBV2 and TRBJ2-2; D remains unclear. CDR1 is SNHLY and CDR2 is FYNNEI in the germline V gene. CDR3 length equals 16 residues. With 6 bases removed from V and 1 base from J, the gap between germline ends came to 15 bases. The CDR3 nucleotides are TGTGCCAGCAGCACTCGCGGACGGAGGAACACCGGGGAGCTGTTTTTT. This gives the protein CASSTRGRRNTGELFF.

On this clone: Being one base from a much bigger clone, this may be a read error. The sample holds other DNA sequences that translate to the same CDR3. The rearrangement uses TRBV6-5 and TRBJ2-4; D is ambiguous. Looked up from germline, CDR1 is MNHEY and CDR2 is SVGAGI. The CDR3 sequence is 13 residues long. The CDR3: CASSYSVLGIQYF. The CDR3 DNA is TGCGCCAGCAGTTACTCTGTCCTTGGCATTCAGTACTTC.

The rearrangement links TRBV5-1 to TRBJ2-2; D remains ambiguous. Looked up from germline, CDR1 is SGHRS and CDR2 is YFSETQ. Trimming shortened V by 3 bases and J by 6 bases, and 3 bases separated the two germline ends. The CDR3 contains 11 residues. DNA of the CDR3: TGCGCCAGCAGCTCCTCCGGGGAGCTGTTTTTT. As protein: CASSSSGELFF.

The chain is built from TRBV19 and TRBJ1-1; D remains unclear. The V gene's germline CDR1 is LNHDA and CDR2 SQIVND (reference sequence). Trimming removed 4 bases from V and 7 bases from J, with 16 bases in between. The CDR3 covers 14 residues. CDR3 region: CASSTPARNIEAFF. The CDR3 bases are TGTGCCAGTAGTACCCCGGCGAGGAATATTGAAGCTTTCTTT.

This clone was recorded once. The chain has TRBV7-9 and TRBJ1-2; D unresolved. The CDR3 runs to 13 residues. Germline V CDR1 and CDR2: SEHNR, FQNEAQ (reference sequence). The V gene lost 1 base and the J gene lost 6 bases, with 9 bases spanning the gap. CDR3 region: CASSLGADHGYTF. CDR3 nucleotides: TGTGCCAGCAGCTTAGGGGCAGATCATGGCTACACCTTC.

The chain is built from TRBV6-5 and TRBJ2-7, with D tentatively TRBD2 (7 bases). CDR3 size: 15 residues. Germline V gene sequence: CDR1 MNHEY, CDR2 SVGAGI. Between the trimmed V and J ends, which lost 4 bases and 5 bases, there was a span of 18 bases. The CDR3 sequence is CASSFKGGLRDEQYF. The CDR3 coding sequence is TGTGCCAGCAGTTTTAAGGGGGGGCTGAGGGACGAGCAGTACTTC.

V is TRBV9 and J is TRBJ1-1, with D perhaps matching TRBD1 (5 bases). Trimming removed 0 bases from V and 3 bases from J, with 9 bases in between. The V gene's germline CDR1 is SGDLS and CDR2 YYNGEE. CDR3 length equals 14 residues. The CDR3 nucleotides read TGTGCCAGCAGCGTAGCTGGGACCGACACTGAAGCTTTCTTT. Protein sequence: CASSVAGTDTEAFF.

The gene calls are TRBV4-1 and TRBJ2-7, with TRBD1 identical over 9 bases. V dropped 2 bases and J dropped 4; count of bases not matched to a gene: 6. The CDR3 runs to 15 residues. Per germline, CDR1 MGHRA and CDR2 YSYEKL. In DNA, the CDR3 is TGCGCCAGCAGCCAATCCGGGACAGGGTGGTACGAGCAGTACTTC. Translated, it gives CASSQSGTGWYEQYF.

J is TRBJ2-3 and V is TRBV25-1, with 10 bases identical to TRBD2. This CDR3 has 18 amino acids. The V gene's germline CDR1 is MGHDK and CDR2 SYGVNS. V lost 1 base, J lost 5 bases, and 12 bases stayed unmatched. CDR3 in DNA: TGTGCCAGCAGTGAATTTGCGGTAGCGGGAGGTAGGGTAGATACGCAGTATTTT. This translates into CASSEFAVAGGRVDTQYF. The variable domain in full, completed from reference TRBV25-1 and TRBJ2-3, reads EADIYQTPRYLVIGTGKKITLECSQTMGHDKMYWYQQDPGMELHLIHYSYGVNSTEKGDLSSESTVSRIRTEHFPLTLESARPSHTSQYLCASSEFAVAGGRVDTQYFGPGTRLTVL.

V gene TRBV5-1 combines with J gene TRBJ2-3, with unresolved D. Per germline, CDR1 SGHRS and CDR2 YFSETQ. V lost 1 base and J lost 5, with 8 bases in between. This CDR3 spans 13 amino acids. The CDR3 coding sequence is TGCGCCAGCAGCTTGAGTACCTTAGATACGCAGTATTTT. This encodes CASSLSTLDTQYF.

The gene calls are TRBV5-6 and TRBJ2-7; TRBD1 matches at 7 bases. V was pared by 0 bases and J by 0 bases, with 6 bases of the junction left unmatched. Germline-derived CDR1 and CDR2 are SGHDT and YYEEEE. The length of the CDR3 is 16 residues. Here the CDR3 reads CASSLDRGFSSYEQYV. For the CDR3, the DNA is TGTGCCAGCAGCTTGGACAGGGGTTTCAGCTCCTACGAGCAGTACGTC.

V usage is TRBV25-1 and J usage is TRBJ2-1; the match to TRBD2 covers 10 bases. Germline loops: CDR1 MGHDK, CDR2 SYGVNS. The CDR3 sequence is 16 residues long. The V segment lost 0 bases and the J segment 7 bases; nucleotides outside the gene matches: 6. CDR3 protein: CASSEYSLAGDNEQFF. The CDR3, as DNA: TGTGCCAGCAGTGAATACAGCCTAGCGGGAGATAATGAGCAGTTCTTC.

This clone was found a few times. DNA of the CDR3: TGTGCCAGCAGCTCGGACGGGGGATATGAAAAACTGTTTTTT. Its protein product is CASSSDGGYEKLFF. The chain is built from TRBV7-9 and TRBJ1-4, with D perhaps TRBD1 (5 bases). The CDR3 covers 14 residues. Deletions cut 4 bases from V and 6 bases from J, with 12 bases between. Per the germline V gene, CDR1 is SEHNR and CDR2 is FQNEAQ (reference sequence).

This chain uses TRBV27 with TRBJ1-1, with a possible D match to TRBD1 (6 bases). The CDR3 covers 12 residues. Germline V gives CDR1 MNHEY, CDR2 SMNVEV (reference sequence). V lost 4 bases to trimming and J lost 8 bases, with 11 bases between them. CDR3 amino acids: CASSSTGTEAFF. The CDR3 nucleotides read TGTGCCAGCAGTTCAACCGGGACAGAAGCTTTCTTT.

The DNA of the CDR3 is TGTGCCAGCAGCCAGGAGGGGGACCTGAACACTGAAGCTTTCTTT. This translates into CASSQEGDLNTEAFF. The chain joins TRBV4-2 to TRBJ1-1, with TRBD1 as a possible D gene (6 bases). From germline, CDR1 is LGHNA and CDR2 YNFKEQ. V lost 3 bases and J 0 bases, leaving 11 bases between the germline ends. This CDR3 is 15 amino acids long.

This clone occurred once. J is TRBJ2-3 and V is TRBV7-2; no firm D call. The CDR3 contains 11 residues. Trimming stripped 3 bases from V and 3 bases from J, with 1 base between. Germline lookup yields CDR1 SGHTA and CDR2 FQGNSA. In DNA, the CDR3 is TGTGCCAGCAGCTTTACAGATACGCAGTATTTT. It specifies CASSFTDTQYF.

This rearrangement joins TRBV27 to TRBJ2-3; D remains unclear. Trimming left V 0 bases short and J 6 bases short, with 7 bases between. This CDR3 has 13 amino acids. CDR1 and CDR2 from the germline V gene are MNHEY and SMNVEV (reference sequence). CDR3 amino acids: CASSLSWWDTQYF. CDR3 DNA: TGTGCCAGCAGTTTATCGTGGTGGGATACGCAGTATTTT.

On this clone itself: A clone one base away is much larger, so this may be a read error. The chain joins TRBV10-2 to TRBJ1-5; no definite D call. The CDR3 sequence is 14 residues long. The germline V gene encodes CDR1 WSHSY and CDR2 SAAADI. The CDR3 nucleotides read TGCGTCAGCAGTGACGATCTTAGCAATCAGCCCCAGCATTTT. It encodes CVSSDDLSNQPQHF.

This chain uses TRBV10-3 with TRBJ2-5, with D unresolved. The germline V gene encodes CDR1 ENHRY and CDR2 SYGVKD. Trimming left V 6 bases short and J 4 bases short, with 12 bases between. The CDR3 runs 13 residues. The chain's CDR3 is CAISPEMRETQYF. In DNA form, the CDR3 reads TGTGCCATCAGCCCGGAAATGCGAGAGACCCAGTACTTC.